These T cell receptor beta chains were read from a single sample in a study of cytomegalovirus exposure and HLA in healthy donors. Assay: immunoSEQ multiplex PCR; the TCRdb copy retains only in-frame clones and omits some. The sample holds 97,000 or so clones; less than 90% are singletons and the top ten take under 6.5%. The source material was PBMCs. The receptors were gathered from a man younger than 35 in good health and CMV-seropositive. The CDR3 runs from the conserved cysteine through the conserved F or W. A D gene is named only where the DNA matches it firmly. Size is stated for part of the rows, as once, few or many counts, or as a class when the clone is expanded.

V: TRBV7-2
size: NA
J: TRBJ2-3
D: NA
DNA: TGTGCCAGCTCCCATCCCCTGGCGGAGACTCCCACAGATACGCAGTATTTT
CDR3: CASSHPLAETPTDTQYF

V: TRBV4-3
size: NA
J: TRBJ2-1
D: NA
DNA: TGCGCCAGCAGCCAAGAGCAGGGGGGCAATGAGCAGTTCTTC
CDR3: CASSQEQGGNEQFF

V: TRBV5-1
size: NA
J: TRBJ1-1
D: NA
DNA: TGCGCCAGCAGCTCCTTGACAGCGATGAACACTGAAGCTTTCTTT
CDR3: CASSSLTAMNTEAFF

V: TRBV5-1
size: NA
J: TRBJ1-1
D: NA
DNA: TGCGCCAGCAGTAGGTCGAGGGAGAACACTGAAGCTTTCTTT
CDR3: CASSRSRENTEAFF

V: TRBV6-5
size: NA
J: TRBJ1-5
D: NA
DNA: TGTGCCAGCAGTTACTCGATTACAGGCAATCAGCCCCAGCATTTT
CDR3: CASSYSITGNQPQHF

V: TRBV11-3
size: NA
J: TRBJ2-1
D: NA
DNA: TGTGCCAGCAGTCCCAGGACTGATTTAGGCAATGAGCAGTTCTTC
CDR3: CASSPRTDLGNEQFF

V: TRBV27
size: NA
J: TRBJ2-7
D: TRBD1
DNA: TGTGCCAGCAGTTTATCGACAGGGGCAACCTACGAGCAGTACTTC
CDR3: CASSLSTGATYEQYF

V: TRBV27
size: NA
J: TRBJ2-1
D: TRBD2
DNA: TGTGCCAGCAGTTTGGTCGCTAGCGGGAATATTGAGCAGTTCTTC
CDR3: CASSLVASGNIEQFF

V: TRBV7-2
size: NA
J: TRBJ1-5
D: NA
DNA: TGTGCCAGCAGCTTAATGAGACAATCCAATCAGCCCCAGCATTTT
CDR3: CASSLMRQSNQPQHF

V: TRBV29-1
size: NA
J: TRBJ2-7
D: TRBD2
DNA: TGCAGCGTTGAGGGGGGACTAGCGGGGGAGCAGTACTTC
CDR3: CSVEGGLAGEQYF

V: TRBV2
size: NA
J: TRBJ1-5
D: NA
DNA: TGTGCCAGCAGTCCCGGTCAGGGCCTGCCGCCCCAGCATTTT
CDR3: CASSPGQGLPPQHF

V: TRBV9
size: once
J: TRBJ2-7
D: NA
DNA: TGTGCCAGCAGCGGGCAGGGTTACGAGCAGTACTTC
CDR3: CASSGQGYEQYF

V: TRBV9
size: once
J: TRBJ2-3
D: TRBD2
DNA: TGTGCCAGCAGCGTAGCGAACGGGAGGGGAGATACGCAGTATTTT
CDR3: CASSVANGRGDTQYF

V: TRBV7-6
size: NA
J: TRBJ2-3
D: TRBD2
DNA: TGTGCCAGCACCTCCGGGAGCGGGGGGCCCAGGGTAGATACGCAGTATTTT
CDR3: CASTSGSGGPRVDTQYF

V: TRBV7-2
size: once
J: TRBJ2-2
D: NA
DNA: TGTGCCAGCAGCTTAGTGGCAGACTCGGGTTTTGTGGCCGGGGAGCTGTTTTTT
CDR3: CASSLVADSGFVAGELFF

V: TRBV7-3
size: NA
J: TRBJ1-2
D: NA
DNA: TGTGCCAGCAGCCCCGGACAGAACTATGGCTACACCTTC
CDR3: CASSPGQNYGYTF

V: TRBV7-3
size: NA
J: TRBJ2-5
D: TRBD1
DNA: TGTGCCAGCAGCCTCGCGCCGGGACAGGAAGAGACCCAGTACTTC
CDR3: CASSLAPGQEETQYF

V: TRBV7-6
size: NA
J: TRBJ2-7
D: NA
DNA: TGTGCCAGCAGCTTATTCAGCGGGCGGGTTTACGAGCAGTACTTC
CDR3: CASSLFSGRVYEQYF

V: TRBV9
size: NA
J: TRBJ2-7
D: TRBD2
DNA: TGTGCCAGCAGCGTGACTAGCGGGACCTACGAGCAGTACTTC
CDR3: CASSVTSGTYEQYF

V: TRBV5-1
size: NA
J: TRBJ2-5
D: NA
DNA: TGCGCCAGCAGCTTACAGGCTGTAGAGGAGACCCAGTACTTC
CDR3: CASSLQAVEETQYF

V: TRBV5-6
size: once
J: TRBJ1-6
D: TRBD1
DNA: TGTGCCAGCAGCCCAGGGACAGGGGGAAATTCACCCCTCCACTTT
CDR3: CASSPGTGGNSPLHF

V: TRBV10-3
size: NA
J: TRBJ2-1
D: TRBD1
DNA: TGTGCCATCAGTGAAGCAAGGGACAGTAACTACAATGAGCAGTTCTTC
CDR3: CAISEARDSNYNEQFF

V: TRBV7-6
size: NA
J: TRBJ1-3
D: TRBD1
DNA: TGTGCCAGCAGCTACGGGACAGAACGCTCTGGAAACACCATATATTTT
CDR3: CASSYGTERSGNTIYF

V: TRBV4-2
size: NA
J: TRBJ1-3
D: NA
DNA: TGTGCCAGCAGCCAAGATGGTCCGACGAGGGGAAACACCATATATTTT
CDR3: CASSQDGPTRGNTIYF

V: TRBV4-1
size: NA
J: TRBJ1-1
D: NA
DNA: TGCGCCAGCAGCCAAGAATCTAGGTCGGGAATGAACACTGAAGCTTTCTTT
CDR3: CASSQESRSGMNTEAFF

V: TRBV4-1
size: once
J: TRBJ2-3
D: NA
DNA: TGCGCCAGCAGCCTGACAGCTAGCACAGATACGCAGTATTTT
CDR3: CASSLTASTDTQYF

V: TRBV10-1
size: NA
J: TRBJ1-5
D: TRBD1
DNA: TGCGCCAGCAGTGCCGGACAGGGTGAGTTGAGCAATCAGCCCCAGCATTTT
CDR3: CASSAGQGELSNQPQHF

V: TRBV19
size: NA
J: TRBJ2-1
D: TRBD2
DNA: TGTGCCAGTAGTATCGGGACTAGCGGGTACAATGAGCAGTTCTTC
CDR3: CASSIGTSGYNEQFF

V: TRBV7-3
size: NA
J: TRBJ2-1
D: NA
DNA: TGTGCCAGCAGCTTAAATCCTAGCTCCTACAATGAGCAGTTCTTC
CDR3: CASSLNPSSYNEQFF

V: TRBV7-9
size: once
J: TRBJ2-3
D: NA
DNA: TGTGCCAGCAGCTTAGCCCAGGGGAAGGAAGACACAGATACGCAGTATTTT
CDR3: CASSLAQGKEDTDTQYF

V: TRBV25-1
size: few
J: TRBJ2-7
D: TRBD1
DNA: TGTGCCAGCAGTCATTGGGGACAGGGGACTGAGCAGTACTTC
CDR3: CASSHWGQGTEQYF

V: TRBV15
size: NA
J: TRBJ2-3
D: TRBD2
DNA: TGTGCCACCAGCAGAGGGTTCCGTGAAGCGGGGAGCACAGATACGCAGTATTTT
CDR3: CATSRGFREAGSTDTQYF

V: TRBV27
size: NA
J: TRBJ1-2
D: NA
DNA: TGTGCCAGCAGTTTATCCGCTGGGGGCGGGCGGGGCTACACCTTC
CDR3: CASSLSAGGGRGYTF

V: TRBV27
size: NA
J: TRBJ1-5
D: TRBD1
DNA: TGTGCCAGCAGTTACAGACAGGGGAATCAGCCCCAGCATTTT
CDR3: CASSYRQGNQPQHF

V: TRBV5-4
size: NA
J: TRBJ2-3
D: TRBD2
DNA: TGTGCCAGCAGCGAGCGACTAGCGGGGGTTGTCACAGATACGCAGTATTTT
CDR3: CASSERLAGVVTDTQYF

V: TRBV2
size: NA
J: TRBJ2-3
D: NA
DNA: TGTGCCAGCGAAAGAGGGCGGAGCACAGATACGCAGTATTTT
CDR3: CASERGRSTDTQYF

V: TRBV7-9
size: once
J: TRBJ2-3
D: TRBD2
DNA: TGTGCCAGCACCCCAGCGGGGGGGAGTTGGGATACGCAGTATTTT
CDR3: CASTPAGGSWDTQYF

V: TRBV19
size: NA
J: TRBJ2-6
D: NA
DNA: TGTGCCAGTAGTACCTCTACGTCTGGGGCCAACGTCCTGACTTTC
CDR3: CASSTSTSGANVLTF

V: TRBV9
size: NA
J: TRBJ2-1
D: TRBD2
DNA: TGTGCCAGCAGCGCGACTAGCGGGAGGATCGGCTCCTACAATGAGCAGTTCTTC
CDR3: CASSATSGRIGSYNEQFF

V: TRBV5-6
size: NA
J: TRBJ2-5
D: NA
DNA: TGTGCCAGCAGCCATCTACCTCTACAGTACGACCAAGAGACCCAGTACTTC
CDR3: CASSHLPLQYDQETQYF

V: TRBV2
size: few
J: TRBJ1-5
D: NA
DNA: TGTGCCAGCAGTGATTCCCATAGCAATCAGCCCCAGCATTTT
CDR3: CASSDSHSNQPQHF

V: TRBV27
size: NA
J: TRBJ2-5
D: TRBD2
DNA: TGTGCCAGCAGTTCTAGCGGGGCGGCGTGGCGGGGTGGTCAAGAGACCCAGTACTTC
CDR3: CASSSSGAAWRGGQETQYF

V: TRBV6-5
size: NA
J: TRBJ2-7
D: NA
DNA: TGTGCCAGCAGTTATTCTAGTAACTACGAGCAGTACTTC
CDR3: CASSYSSNYEQYF

V: TRBV7-6
size: few
J: TRBJ2-7
D: TRBD1
DNA: TGTGCCAGCAGCTTAGACAGGGGTAACTACGAGCAGTACTTC
CDR3: CASSLDRGNYEQYF

V: TRBV11-2
size: once
J: TRBJ2-4
D: NA
DNA: TGTGCCAGCAGCTTCCAGGAAAACATTCAGTACTTC
CDR3: CASSFQENIQYF

V: TRBV28
size: NA
J: TRBJ2-7
D: NA
DNA: TGTGCCAGCAGCCAACCCGGGGGAACCTACGAGCAGTACTTC
CDR3: CASSQPGGTYEQYF

V: TRBV11-2
size: few
J: TRBJ1-6
D: NA
DNA: TGTGCCAGCAGCGTAGCACAGGGAGCCCGAATTTCACCCCTCCACTTT
CDR3: CASSVAQGARISPLHF

V: TRBV7-2
size: NA
J: TRBJ2-3
D: TRBD2
DNA: TGTGCCAGCAGGGGATACGGGACTAGCGGTAGGGGGGCAGATACGCAGTATTTT
CDR3: CASRGYGTSGRGADTQYF

V: TRBV2
size: once
J: TRBJ1-5
D: NA
DNA: TGTGCCAGCAGTGAATCAGGGGCTGAGAGCAATCAGCCCCAGCATTTT
CDR3: CASSESGAESNQPQHF

V: TRBV5-1
size: NA
J: TRBJ1-2
D: NA
DNA: TGCGCCAGCAGCCGGACACTCGCCGGACCGTACACCTTC
CDR3: CASSRTLAGPYTF

V: TRBV4-2
size: once
J: TRBJ2-2
D: TRBD2
DNA: TGTGCCAGCAGTCCGAGCGGGGGGGCCCCCACCGGGGAGCTGTTTTTT
CDR3: CASSPSGGAPTGELFF

V: TRBV19
size: NA
J: TRBJ2-5
D: NA
DNA: TGTGCCAGTAGTCGACGACGGACACAATACCAAGAGACCCAGTACTTC
CDR3: CASSRRRTQYQETQYF

V: TRBV27
size: NA
J: TRBJ1-1
D: TRBD1
DNA: TGTGCCAGCAGTCCACGGACAGGGTTGACTGAAGCTTTCTTT
CDR3: CASSPRTGLTEAFF

V: TRBV28
size: NA
J: TRBJ2-6
D: TRBD1
DNA: TGTGCCAGCAGTTCCGGGACAGGGACTTCTGGGGCCAACGTCCTGACTTTC
CDR3: CASSSGTGTSGANVLTF

V: TRBV5-5
size: NA
J: TRBJ2-7
D: NA
DNA: TGTGCCAGCAGCTTTGTACAGGGGGGGAGGTACGAGCAGTACTTC
CDR3: CASSFVQGGRYEQYF

V: TRBV7-3
size: once
J: TRBJ2-3
D: TRBD2
DNA: TGTGCCAGCAGCTCGGTAGCGGGATTCACAGATACGCAGTATTTT
CDR3: CASSSVAGFTDTQYF

V: TRBV19
size: NA
J: TRBJ1-2
D: TRBD1
DNA: TGTGCCAGTAGTACAGGACAGGGTTATGGCTACACCTTC
CDR3: CASSTGQGYGYTF

V: TRBV28
size: NA
J: TRBJ2-7
D: NA
DNA: TGTGCCAGCAGTTTAGTCGGCACAGACTACGAGCAGTACTTC
CDR3: CASSLVGTDYEQYF

V: TRBV18
size: NA
J: TRBJ2-2
D: TRBD1
DNA: TGTGCCAGCTCGCGGACAGGTATCTGGACCGGGGAGCTGTTTTTT
CDR3: CASSRTGIWTGELFF

V: TRBV7-2
size: NA
J: TRBJ2-1
D: NA
DNA: TGTGCCAGCAGCTTAATCCGGGATGAGCAGTTCTTC
CDR3: CASSLIRDEQFF